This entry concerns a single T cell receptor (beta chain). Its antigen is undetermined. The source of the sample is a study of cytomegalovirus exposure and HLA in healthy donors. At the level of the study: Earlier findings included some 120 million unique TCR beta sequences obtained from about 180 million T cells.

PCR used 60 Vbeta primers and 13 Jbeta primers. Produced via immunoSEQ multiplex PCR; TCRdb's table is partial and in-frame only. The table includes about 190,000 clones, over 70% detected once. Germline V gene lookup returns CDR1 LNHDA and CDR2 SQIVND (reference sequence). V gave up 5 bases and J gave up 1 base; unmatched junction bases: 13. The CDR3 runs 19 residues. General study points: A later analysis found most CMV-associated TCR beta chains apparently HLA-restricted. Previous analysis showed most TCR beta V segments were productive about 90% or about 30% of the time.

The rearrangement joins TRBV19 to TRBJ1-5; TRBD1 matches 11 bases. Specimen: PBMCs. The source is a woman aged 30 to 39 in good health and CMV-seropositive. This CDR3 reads CASSDLLGTGGRSNQPQHF. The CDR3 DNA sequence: TGTGCCAGTAGTGACCTCTTAGGGACAGGGGGACGGAGCAATCAGCCCCAGCATTTT.